The 24 T cell receptor beta chains in this list originate from one sample, sequenced in a study of Ad26.COV2.S vaccination and SARS-CoV-2 variants. Regarding treatment: roughly 20 received Ad26.COV2.S at low or high dose, single or two shots; several received placebo; per-sample allocation not given. Samples came from day 63 after the first vaccine or placebo injection. Sequencing used immunoSEQ multiplex PCR; TCRdb keeps in-frame clones, though not all of them. The sample contains approximately 360,000 clones, 83% of which appear only once. Specimen: peripheral blood, collected in a trial of Ad26.COV2.S vaccine versus placebo. The receptors derive from a person aged 18-60 years who received the Ad26.COV2.S COVID-19 vaccine or a placebo.

The rearrangement links TRBV18 to TRBJ2-1; D is possibly TRBD1 or TRBD2 (6 bases each). CDR1 KGHSH and CDR2 LQKENI come from the germline V gene. CDR3 length: 16 residues. Trimming cost V 3 bases and J 2 bases, with 14 bases left between them. The CDR3 reads CASSPGGQNTYNEQFF. In nucleotides, the CDR3 is TGTGCCAGCTCACCGGGAGGACAGAACACCTACAATGAGCAGTTCTTC.

The CDR3 protein is CASSGVSGSPGPGNIQYF. CDR3 nucleotide sequence: TGTGCCAGCAGTGGAGTTAGCGGGAGCCCAGGGCCCGGAAACATTCAGTACTTC. This chain uses TRBV6-1 with TRBJ2-4; 9 bases agree with TRBD2. Losses at the gene ends were 4 bases for V and 6 bases for J; bases not matched to a gene: 16. The CDR3 totals 18 residues. Looked up from germline, CDR1 is MNHNS and CDR2 is SASEGT.

The CDR3 protein is CASTNRQGTDTQYF. The CDR3 DNA follows: TGTGCCAGTACCAATCGGCAGGGCACAGATACGCAGTATTTT. The gene calls are TRBV19 and TRBJ2-3; D call uncertain. Germline V lookup: CDR1 LNHDA, CDR2 SQIVND (reference sequence). The ends were cut back, 7 bases at V and 1 base at J, with 12 bases in the middle. This CDR3 spans 14 amino acids.

The V call is TRBV6-2 or TRBV6-3, the J call TRBJ2-7, with D uncertain. Germline assignment: CDR1 MNHEY and CDR2 SVGEGT. The CDR3 totals 13 residues. V was pared by 0 bases and J by 3 bases, with 6 bases between. The CDR3 sequence: CASSYSEIYEQYF. CDR3 DNA sequence: TGTGCCAGCAGTTACTCGGAAATCTACGAGCAGTACTTC.

This chain connects TRBV19 to TRBJ1-4; possible D gene TRBD1, 5 bases. V lost 5 bases and J 0 bases, leaving 7 bases between the germline ends. Per the germline V gene, CDR1 is LNHDA and CDR2 is SQIVND (reference sequence). This CDR3 contains 14 residues. In DNA, the CDR3 is TGTGCCAGTAGTGGGGGTGCAACTAATGAAAAACTGTTTTTT. This codes for CASSGGATNEKLFF.

The chain joins TRBV5-4 to TRBJ1-2; perhaps TRBD1 as D (6 bases). CDR1 SGHNT and CDR2 YYREEE come from the germline V gene (reference sequence). The CDR3 is made up of 13 amino acids. Trimming took 4 bases from V and 7 from J, leaving 14 bases between them. The CDR3 DNA reads as TGTGCCAGCAGCGTACAGGGTTTAGGTGGCTACACCTTC. Translation gives CASSVQGLGGYTF.

This rearrangement joins TRBV21-1 to TRBJ1-2; TRBD1, the table's D call, was not compared with the DNA. TRBV21-1 counts as a pseudogene. This CDR3 contains 16 residues. CDR3 sequence reads: CASSKNHRTVSWGYTF. The CDR3 DNA sequence: TGTGCCAGCAGCAAAAATCACAGGACCGTTTCCTGGGGCTACACCTTC.

This chain uses TRBV5-6 with TRBJ1-2; possible D gene TRBD1, 6 bases. V lost 2 bases and J 8 bases, leaving 10 bases between the germline ends. CDR3 length: 12 residues. The germline V gene has CDR1 SGHDT and CDR2 YYEEEE. CDR3 in DNA: TGTGCCAGCAGCTTCGGCAGGGGCGGCTACACCTTC. Its translation is CASSFGRGGYTF.

The V gene is TRBV19, the J gene TRBJ2-7, with D perhaps given as TRBD1 or TRBD2 (5 bases each). V lost 1 base to trimming and J lost 5 bases, with 9 bases between them. CDR1 is LNHDA and CDR2 is SQIVND in the germline V gene (reference sequence). The CDR3 covers 13 residues. The CDR3 loop reads CASSIGRDHEQYF. In DNA, the CDR3 is TGTGCCAGTAGTATAGGCAGGGACCACGAGCAGTACTTC.

The V and J genes are TRBV7-8 and TRBJ2-7, with D perhaps TRBD1 or TRBD2 (5 bases each). The CDR3 has 11 residues. V lost 6 bases to trimming and J lost 5 bases, with 8 bases between them. The germline V gene has CDR1 SGHVS and CDR2 FQNEAQ. This CDR3 is CASRVGDEQYF. The CDR3 DNA follows: TGTGCCAGCAGGGTGGGGGACGAGCAGTACTTC.

The V call is TRBV3-1 (or the pseudogene TRBV3-2), the J call TRBJ2-4; TRBD2 matches at 11 bases. V lost 4 bases and J lost 8; bases outside the gene matches: 7. Germline V gives CDR1 LGHDT, CDR2 YNNKEL (reference sequence). The CDR3 is made up of 15 amino acids. In DNA, the CDR3 is TGTGCCAGCAGCCTCAGGTCGGGACTAGCGGACATTCAGTACTTC. Its translation: CASSLRSGLADIQYF.

The V call is TRBV19, the J call TRBJ1-1; 7 bases are shared with TRBD1. Germline CDR1 reads LNHDA; CDR2 reads SQIVND (reference sequence). The V gene end was trimmed by 1 base and the J gene end by 0 bases; junction bases not matched to a gene: 5. This CDR3 spans 16 amino acids. The CDR3 region is CASSIAGGRMNTEAFF. Written as DNA, the CDR3 is TGTGCCAGTAGTATAGCAGGGGGGCGGATGAACACTGAAGCTTTCTTT.

This chain uses TRBV6-5 with TRBJ1-6, with TRBD1 identical over 10 bases. The trim removed 0 bases at V and 13 bases at J, leaving 6 bases unmatched. The CDR3 spans 15 residues. The germline V gene encodes CDR1 MNHEY and CDR2 SVGAGI. This CDR3 is CASSYSGTGDPPLHF. The CDR3 DNA reads as TGTGCCAGCAGTTACTCCGGGACAGGGGATCCCCCCCTCCACTTT.

The V and J genes are TRBV9 and TRBJ1-1; 7 bases are a match to TRBD1. V trimming: 4 bases; J trimming: 0 bases; junction bases outside the gene matches: 3. Looked up from germline, CDR1 is SGDLS and CDR2 is YYNGEE. The CDR3 has 14 residues. The CDR3 nucleotides are TGTGCCAGCAGCCAGACAGGGTTGAACACTGAAGCTTTCTTT. Translation: CASSQTGLNTEAFF.

The sample holds one count of this clone. J is TRBJ1-4 and V is TRBV6-5; D remains unclear. V lost 6 bases and J lost 8, with 19 bases in between. The length of the CDR3 is 15 residues. Germline V gene sequence: CDR1 MNHEY, CDR2 SVGAGI. DNA of the CDR3: TGTGCCAGCAGACACTCCCGGACGGGGTGGGAAAAACTGTTTTTT. Residues: CASRHSRTGWEKLFF.

This clone was found a few times. The chain is built from TRBV5-6 and TRBJ1-2; TRBD1 agrees at 7 bases. This CDR3 has 13 residues. The V and J ends lost 3 bases and 4 bases, in that order; junction bases with no gene match: 3. Germline assignment: CDR1 SGHDT and CDR2 YYEEEE. CDR3 residues: CASSSGQAYGYTF. Here the CDR3 DNA reads TGTGCCAGCAGCTCCGGACAGGCCTATGGCTACACCTTC.

This clone was counted a few times. The chain combines TRBV7-3 with TRBJ1-1; a weak D match, TRBD1 (6 bases). Germline V gene lookup returns CDR1 SGHTA and CDR2 FQGTGA. Trimming left V 5 bases short and J 1 base short, with 11 bases between. The CDR3 length is 14 residues. CDR3 amino acids: CASSVPGENTEAFF. The DNA of the CDR3 is TGTGCCAGCAGCGTCCCAGGGGAGAACACTGAAGCTTTCTTT.

The genes are TRBV27 and TRBJ1-5, with unresolved D. Trimming took off 3 bases at V and 7 bases at J, with 22 bases between the two ends. CDR3 length: 17 amino acids. Germline V gene data show CDR1 as MNHEY and CDR2 as SMNVEV (reference sequence). The CDR3 sequence: CASSLGPRALSQQPQHF. The CDR3 bases are TGTGCCAGCAGTTTGGGCCCTCGGGCCCTGTCCCAGCAGCCCCAGCATTTT.

This sequence joins TRBV12-3 or TRBV12-4 and TRBJ2-1; no definite D call. Trimming took off 5 bases at V and 8 bases at J, with 13 bases between the two ends. The CDR3 is 13 amino acids. CDR3 in amino acids: CASSRLSGDEQFF. Written as DNA, the CDR3 is TGTGCCAGCAGTCGACTCTCTGGGGATGAGCAGTTCTTC.

This clone was counted a single time. The chain has TRBV9 and TRBJ2-3; D perhaps matches TRBD1 (6 bases). V was clipped by 3 bases and J by 3 bases, with 14 bases between them. Germline assignment: CDR1 SGDLS and CDR2 YYNGEE. This CDR3 is built from 15 residues. The CDR3 coding sequence is TGTGCCAGCAGCGCCGGGACAACTATGACAGATACGCAGTATTTT. It encodes CASSAGTTMTDTQYF.

The rearrangement links TRBV27 to TRBJ1-2; TRBD1 is a possible D gene (6 bases). Germline loops: CDR1 MNHEY, CDR2 SMNVEV (reference sequence). V was clipped by 5 bases and J by 4 bases, with 20 bases between them. The CDR3 length is 16 residues. CDR3 protein: CASSPSTGPRSYGYTF. CDR3 coding DNA: TGTGCCAGCAGTCCCAGCACAGGGCCCCGTTCCTATGGCTACACCTTC.

The rearrangement joins TRBV5-1 to TRBJ2-1; 11 bases line up with TRBD2. CDR1 is SGHRS, CDR2 YFSETQ, per germline. V lost 6 bases, J lost 5 bases, and 13 bases stayed unmatched. This CDR3 contains 17 residues. The CDR3 sequence: CASTLLPTSGRHNEQFF. The CDR3 DNA reads TGCGCCAGCACCCTACTCCCCACTAGCGGGAGACACAATGAGCAGTTCTTC.

About this clone itself: Other DNA variants within this sample encode the same CDR3. The gene calls are TRBV5-1 and TRBJ2-5; 8 bases are a match to TRBD1. J was trimmed by 2 bases and V by 0 bases; bases with no gene match: 0. Germline CDR1 and CDR2: SGHRS and YFSETQ. This CDR3 spans 14 amino acids. Here the CDR3 DNA reads TGCGCCAGCAGCTTGGGACAGGGGCAAGAGACCCAGTACTTC. Its protein is CASSLGQGQETQYF.

The table lists this clone with a count of one. The CDR3 spells CATWGPSNTEAFF. In nucleotides, the CDR3 is TGTGCCACGTGGGGCCCGTCGAACACTGAAGCTTTCTTT. The V gene is TRBV2, the J gene TRBJ1-1, with TRBD1 as a possible D gene (5 bases). V was clipped by 10 bases and J by 1 base, with 13 bases between them. CDR1 is SNHLY and CDR2 is FYNNEI in the germline V gene. This CDR3 has 13 amino acids.